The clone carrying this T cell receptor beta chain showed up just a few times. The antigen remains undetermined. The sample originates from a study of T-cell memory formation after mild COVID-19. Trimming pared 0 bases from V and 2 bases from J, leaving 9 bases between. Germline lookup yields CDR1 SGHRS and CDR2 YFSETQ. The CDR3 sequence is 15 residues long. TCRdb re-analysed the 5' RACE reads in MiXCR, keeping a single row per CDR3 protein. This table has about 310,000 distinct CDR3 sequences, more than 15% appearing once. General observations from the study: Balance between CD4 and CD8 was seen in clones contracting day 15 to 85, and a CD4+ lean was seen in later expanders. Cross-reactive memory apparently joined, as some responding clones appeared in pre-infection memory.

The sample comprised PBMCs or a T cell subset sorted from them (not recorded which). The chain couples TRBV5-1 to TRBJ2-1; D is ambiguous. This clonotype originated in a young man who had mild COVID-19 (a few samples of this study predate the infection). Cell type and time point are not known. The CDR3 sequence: CASSLGSSTYNEQFF. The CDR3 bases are TGCGCCAGCAGCTTGGGCTCGTCTACCTACAATGAGCAGTTCTTC.